This TCR beta chain appears in the sequencing data of a study of glioma-infiltrating T cells after dendritic cell vaccination. On the study more broadly: The vaccine used monocyte-derived dendritic cells pulsed overnight with autologous tumor lysate. Study findings and constraints: Survival was not directly related to TCR clonality in these patients.

Points on this clone: Its antigen is not known.

Time point indicated: after dendritic cell vaccination, including at tumor progression/relapse. Selection required adequate fresh-frozen tumor tissue plus more than two years' survival data. Trimming took 2 bases from V and 4 from J; bases not matched to a gene: 7. The CDR3 has 17 amino acids. Germline CDR1 reads SGHDT; CDR2 reads YYEEEE. The table came from immunoSEQ multiplex PCR; TCRdb's copy has only in-frame clones and leaves some out. In the table there are 50,000 to 60,000 clones, roughly four fifths of which are singletons. The sequences come from blood, collected after dendritic cell vaccination. The sequence was obtained from a human donor with glioblastoma. V usage is TRBV5-6 and J usage is TRBJ2-3; 13 bases agree with TRBD2. The CDR3 region is CASSLRLAGGPADTQYF. For the CDR3, the DNA is TGTGCCAGCAGCTTACGACTAGCGGGGGGCCCCGCAGATACGCAGTATTTT.